These T cell receptor beta chains were read from a single sample in a study of cytomegalovirus exposure and HLA in healthy donors. Generated by immunoSEQ multiplex PCR, the TCRdb table keeps only in-frame clones and is missing some. The sample consists of 65,000 or so clones, 92% of them appearing once. The sample taken for sequencing was PBMCs. These receptor sequences come from a young woman in good health and CMV-seronegative. Each CDR3 is given with its conserved first and last residue. Fields, in order: J gene, clone size, D gene, V gene, CDR3 DNA, CDR3 protein. D genes are given only for firm matches. The size of a clone is reported for some rows only, either as once, few or many, or as a class for expanded clones.

J: TRBJ2-1; size: .; D: .; V: TRBV11-3; DNA: TGTGCCAGCAGCTTAGGGTCCAGGAGGAGCTCCTACAATGAGCAGTTCTTC; CDR3: CASSLGSRRSSYNEQFF
J: TRBJ1-1; size: .; D: .; V: TRBV6-6; DNA: TGTGCCAGCAGAAGACTTGCTAACACTGAAGCTTTCTTT; CDR3: CASRRLANTEAFF
J: TRBJ2-5; size: .; D: TRBD1; V: TRBV29-1; DNA: TGCAGCGTCAGATCGACAGGGGGCGAGACCCAGTACTTC; CDR3: CSVRSTGGETQYF
J: TRBJ1-2; size: .; D: .; V: TRBV9; DNA: TGTGCCAGCAGCGACGAGAGGGCTGGCTACACCTTC; CDR3: CASSDERAGYTF
J: TRBJ2-3; size: .; D: TRBD1; V: TRBV28; DNA: TGTGCCAGCAGTTTGGACAGGGGGCTAACAGATACGCAGTATTTT; CDR3: CASSLDRGLTDTQYF
J: TRBJ2-1; size: .; D: TRBD1; V: TRBV6-6; DNA: TGTGCCAGCAGTTACATGGACAGGAGGAATGAGCAGTTCTTC; CDR3: CASSYMDRRNEQFF
J: TRBJ1-2; size: .; D: TRBD1; V: TRBV27; DNA: TGTGCCAGCAGTTTTGGGACAGACAACTATGGCTACACCTTC; CDR3: CASSFGTDNYGYTF
J: TRBJ2-7; size: .; D: .; V: TRBV19; DNA: TGTGCCAGTAGTATAGCGGCGGCTAGAAGCTACGAGCAGTACTTC; CDR3: CASSIAAARSYEQYF
J: TRBJ2-1; size: once; D: .; V: TRBV5-6; DNA: TGTGCCAGCAGCCACGGAACGTCGCGGCCAAAAGGCAATGAGCAGTTCTTC; CDR3: CASSHGTSRPKGNEQFF
J: TRBJ1-2; size: .; D: .; V: TRBV5-6; DNA: TGTGCCAGCAGCCCAACAGGGCGGGATGGCTACACCTTC; CDR3: CASSPTGRDGYTF
J: TRBJ2-1; size: .; D: .; V: TRBV5-1; DNA: TGCGCCACCAAGATCTCAGACAATGAGCAGTTCTTC; CDR3: CATKISDNEQFF
J: TRBJ2-3; size: .; D: .; V: TRBV11-3; DNA: TGTGCCAGCAGCTTTATGCGGGTGGATACGCAGTATTTT; CDR3: CASSFMRVDTQYF
J: TRBJ2-1; size: once; D: TRBD2; V: TRBV11-3; DNA: TGTGCCAGCAGCTTAACGGGACTAGCGGGGCACAATGAGCAGTTCTTC; CDR3: CASSLTGLAGHNEQFF
J: TRBJ2-4; size: .; D: .; V: TRBV28; DNA: TGTGCCAGCAGTTTAGGGCAAAGTGACATTCAGTACTTC; CDR3: CASSLGQSDIQYF
J: TRBJ2-7; size: .; D: .; V: TRBV7-6; DNA: TGTGCCAGCAGCTCAGGGTCCTCCTACGAGCAGTACTTC; CDR3: CASSSGSSYEQYF
J: TRBJ2-1; size: few; D: TRBD1; V: TRBV6-5; DNA: TGTGCCAGCAGTTATCAACAGGGGGGTCCTTACAATGAGCAGTTCTTC; CDR3: CASSYQQGGPYNEQFF
J: TRBJ2-7; size: .; D: .; V: TRBV27; DNA: TGTGCCAGCAGTTGGGCGGGGGCGGTTGGTTACGAGCAGTACTTC; CDR3: CASSWAGAVGYEQYF
J: TRBJ2-7; size: .; D: TRBD1; V: TRBV11-2; DNA: TGTGCCAGCAGCCCTATTCCCCGGGACAGGGCCCTCTACGAGCAGTACTTC; CDR3: CASSPIPRDRALYEQYF
J: TRBJ1-1; size: .; D: TRBD1; V: TRBV28; DNA: TGTGCCAGCAGTCTTTTACAGGGGGGAGCTTTCTTT; CDR3: CASSLLQGGAFF
J: TRBJ2-7; size: .; D: .; V: TRBV2; DNA: TGTGCCTCCCAGGGGGGCTACGAGCAGTACTTC; CDR3: CASQGGYEQYF
J: TRBJ1-2; size: few; D: .; V: TRBV27; DNA: TGTGCCAGCAGTTTAGGGCAGGGAGGAGGCTACACCTTC; CDR3: CASSLGQGGGYTF
J: TRBJ1-1; size: .; D: TRBD1; V: TRBV5-6; DNA: TGTGCCAGCAGCTTGGCACCGGACAGGGCCCCTGAAGCTTTCTTT; CDR3: CASSLAPDRAPEAFF
J: TRBJ1-1; size: .; D: TRBD1; V: TRBV5-1; DNA: TGCGCCAGCAGCTTGGGACAGGGGGCCTACACTGAAGCTTTCTTT; CDR3: CASSLGQGAYTEAFF
J: TRBJ1-5; size: .; D: .; V: TRBV28; DNA: TGTGCCAGCTGCCCTTTGGGAGGCAATCAGCCCCAGCATTTT; CDR3: CASCPLGGNQPQHF
J: TRBJ2-1; size: once; D: TRBD2; V: TRBV11-2; DNA: TGTGCCAGCAGCTTAAGGCGGGGGGGCTCCTACAATGAGCAGTTCTTC; CDR3: CASSLRRGGSYNEQFF
J: TRBJ1-5; size: .; D: .; V: TRBV6-5; DNA: TGTGCCAGCAGTTACTCGTCCGGGGGGCATCAGCCCCAGCATTTT; CDR3: CASSYSSGGHQPQHF
J: TRBJ1-3; size: .; D: TRBD1; V: TRBV28; DNA: TGTGCCAGCAGGACAGGGAGTGCCGGAAACACCATATATTTT; CDR3: CASRTGSAGNTIYF
J: TRBJ1-5; size: .; D: .; V: TRBV19; DNA: TGTGCCAGTAGTATACAGGGAAATCCCCAGCATTTT; CDR3: CASSIQGNPQHF
J: TRBJ2-3; size: .; D: .; V: TRBV7-9; DNA: TGTGCCAGCAGCCCCTCGGAGAGGGAAGGGACAGATACGCAGTATTTT; CDR3: CASSPSEREGTDTQYF
J: TRBJ2-7; size: .; D: .; V: TRBV10-1; DNA: TGCGCCAGCATGGGCAAGATATTCTACGAGCAGTACTTC; CDR3: CASMGKIFYEQYF
J: TRBJ2-1; size: .; D: TRBD1; V: TRBV11-3; DNA: TGTGCCAGCAGCTTAAGACACAGGGGGATATACAATGAGCAGTTCTTC; CDR3: CASSLRHRGIYNEQFF
J: TRBJ2-7; size: few; D: .; V: TRBV6-1; DNA: TGTGCCAGCACTCAAACGGGGTTCTACGAGCAGTACTTC; CDR3: CASTQTGFYEQYF
J: TRBJ2-6; size: once; D: .; V: TRBV7-6; DNA: TGTGCCAGCAGCTTAAGTAGGACAGATCCCCTTCTCTCTGGGGCCAACGTCCTGACTTTC; CDR3: CASSLSRTDPLLSGANVLTF
J: TRBJ2-1; size: .; D: TRBD2; V: TRBV6-5; DNA: TGTGCCAGCAGTTCCCCGGGACTAGCCGATGAGCAGTTCTTC; CDR3: CASSSPGLADEQFF
J: TRBJ2-6; size: .; D: .; V: TRBV9; DNA: TGTGCCAGCAGCGGGGGGCCTGGGGCCAACGTCCTGACTTTC; CDR3: CASSGGPGANVLTF
J: TRBJ1-1; size: .; D: .; V: TRBV4-1; DNA: TGCGCCAGCAGCCCTAGAGGCAGGGGAAGCACTGAAGCTTTCTTT; CDR3: CASSPRGRGSTEAFF
J: TRBJ1-1; size: .; D: .; V: TRBV2; DNA: TGTGCCAGCCAGAGACGGGAGAACACTGAAGCTTTCTTT; CDR3: CASQRRENTEAFF
J: TRBJ2-7; size: .; D: .; V: TRBV19; DNA: TGTGCCAGTAGTACTCTCGAGTCCTACGAGCAGTACTTC; CDR3: CASSTLESYEQYF
J: TRBJ1-1; size: .; D: TRBD1; V: TRBV28; DNA: TGTGCCAGCAGTCTCGGGACAGGGGGAACTGAAGCTTTCTTT; CDR3: CASSLGTGGTEAFF
J: TRBJ1-4; size: .; D: .; V: TRBV7-6; DNA: TGTGCCAGCAGCTTAATGTTCATTGGTTCAGGAAATGAAAAACTGTTTTTT; CDR3: CASSLMFIGSGNEKLFF
J: TRBJ1-3; size: .; D: .; V: TRBV10-3; DNA: TGTGCCATCAGTGAGTCATCAGGGACTGGAAACACCATATATTTT; CDR3: CAISESSGTGNTIYF
J: TRBJ2-5; size: .; D: TRBD1; V: TRBV4-1; DNA: TGCGCCAGCAGCCAAAACCTGGGACAGAATCAAGAGACCCAGTACTTC; CDR3: CASSQNLGQNQETQYF
J: TRBJ1-1; size: .; D: .; V: TRBV7-3; DNA: TGTGCCAGCAGCTTGGGACAGAACACTGAAGCTTTCTTT; CDR3: CASSLGQNTEAFF
J: TRBJ2-5; size: .; D: TRBD2; V: TRBV5-1; DNA: TGCGCCAGCAGCTTGGCAGCTAGCGGGGGACAAGAGACCCAGTACTTC; CDR3: CASSLAASGGQETQYF
J: TRBJ1-5; size: .; D: .; V: TRBV28; DNA: TGTGCCAGCAGTACGGACAGCTGGAGCAATCAGCCCCAGCATTTT; CDR3: CASSTDSWSNQPQHF
J: TRBJ2-4; size: once; D: .; V: TRBV12-5; DNA: TGTGCTAGTGGTGCCATGACAGGACTCAATTCGCTAGCCAAAAACATTCAGTACTTC; CDR3: CASGAMTGLNSLAKNIQYF
J: TRBJ1-6; size: .; D: .; V: TRBV5-1; DNA: TGCGCCAGCAGCTTGGACAGGAATAATTCACCCCTCCACTTT; CDR3: CASSLDRNNSPLHF
J: TRBJ1-5; size: .; D: .; V: TRBV6-1; DNA: TGTGCCAGCAGTGGCGACAGCTATCAGCCCCAGCATTTT; CDR3: CASSGDSYQPQHF
J: TRBJ2-1; size: .; D: TRBD2; V: TRBV9; DNA: TGTGCCAGCAGCACAGGAGGAGCTAGCGGGAGGTGGGGGAATGAGCAGTTCTTC; CDR3: CASSTGGASGRWGNEQFF
J: TRBJ2-3; size: .; D: .; V: TRBV25-1; DNA: TGTGCCAGCAGTACCTCCCGACAGAACACAGATACGCAGTATTTT; CDR3: CASSTSRQNTDTQYF
J: TRBJ1-2; size: .; D: TRBD1; V: TRBV28; DNA: TGTGCCAGCAGGAGGACAGGGGTTCCCTATGGCTACACCTTC; CDR3: CASRRTGVPYGYTF
J: TRBJ2-7; size: .; D: .; V: TRBV6-6; DNA: TGTGCCAGCGCCCCGAGGCAGACCTACGAGCAGTACTTC; CDR3: CASAPRQTYEQYF
J: TRBJ1-1; size: .; D: .; V: TRBV18; DNA: TGTGCCAGCTCTCCAGCGCTGGTGAACACTGAAGCTTTCTTT; CDR3: CASSPALVNTEAFF
J: TRBJ2-1; size: few; D: TRBD2; V: TRBV28; DNA: TGTGCCAGCAGTTTAGCGGGAGGTCCAATCAATGAGCAGTTCTTC; CDR3: CASSLAGGPINEQFF
J: TRBJ2-5; size: .; D: .; V: TRBV5-1; DNA: TGCGCCAGCAGCTTGGAGGGGTCAGAGACCCAGTACTTC; CDR3: CASSLEGSETQYF
J: TRBJ1-4; size: .; D: TRBD1; V: TRBV6-6; DNA: TGTGCCAGCAGCATACAGGGGGCGGGTGAAAAACTGTTTTTT; CDR3: CASSIQGAGEKLFF
J: TRBJ2-5; size: .; D: TRBD1; V: TRBV4-1; DNA: TGCGCCAGCAGCCAAGGTTCAGGGGGCTCCCAAGAGACCCAGTACTTC; CDR3: CASSQGSGGSQETQYF
J: TRBJ2-1; size: .; D: .; V: TRBV14; DNA: TGTGCCAGCAAAAGGGACTCCCAGACGAATGAGCAGTTCTTC; CDR3: CASKRDSQTNEQFF